This T cell receptor beta chain comes out of a study of Ad26.COV2.S vaccination and SARS-CoV-2 variants (dated by TCRdb to the early 2020s). About the full investigation: Vaccine-arm donors were drawn from COV1001, a multicentre, randomized, double-blind, placebo-controlled phase I-IIa trial of Ad26.COV2.S in healthy adults. Participants in the trial were split at random into five groups of five each, receiving low-dose or high-dose Ad26.COV2.S once or twice, or else placebo on both occasions. TCRbeta repertoire sequencing served as the tool for gauging how specific and how broad the SARS-CoV-2-reactive T cell receptors were following Ad26.COV2.S vaccination. Investigators remained blinded to trial group allocation during experiments and outcome assessment. A total of 32 samples were included in the TCR-sequenced set, comprising 19 Ad26.COV2.S vaccine recipients, 5 placebo recipients and 8 SARS-CoV-2 convalescent individuals. Ad26.COV2.S was administered intramuscularly at a dose of 5x10^10 or 1x10^11 viral particles, either as one shot or as two shots given 56 days apart.

The CDR3, cysteine through phenylalanine, is 15 amino acids long. Only CDR3 DNA is held: 45 bases, read in frame from base 1. The germline V gene yields MGHRA for CDR1 and YSYEKL for CDR2. The treatment or condition tag for this specimen amounts to: about 20 received Ad26.COV2.S at low or high dose, single or two shots; about 5 received placebo; per-sample allocation not given. Repertoires of vaccine and placebo recipients were sequenced from samples collected on day 63 after the first injection. In Cohort 1b, fewer than 30 adults aged 18-55 years were enrolled at a single site in Boston, USA, between 29 July and 7 August 2020. Ad26.COV2.S consisted of a replication-incompetent adenovirus type 26 vector by which a prefusion-stabilized SARS-CoV-2 spike protein from the original Wuhan strain was expressed. Study-level results and caveats: Comparing responses between vaccine doses or regimens was not something the study was powered to do. After vaccination, spike-specific CD8+ and CD4+ T cell responses were reported to show substantial breadth. Vaccine and placebo recipients had comparable non-spike TCR breadth, which fits with the vaccine containing only spike. Higher spike-specific TCR breadth was observed in Ad26.COV2.S recipients than in placebo recipients (P = 0.0014). The authors noted that total T cell responses may have been underestimated by the TCR breadth and depth analyses.

The immunoSEQ Assay was the method used to sequence TCRbeta CDR3 regions. After extraction, genomic DNA underwent amplification by bias-controlled multiplex PCR, followed by high-throughput sequencing. Turning to the authors' computational methods: To quantify the absolute abundance of each unique TCRbeta CDR3 region, sequences were collapsed and filtered. T cell fraction was estimated by normalization of TCRbeta template counts to usable DNA, with usable DNA being measured through amplification of reference genes present in all nucleated cells. Repertoire TCRs were annotated as SARS-CoV-2-specific when V gene, CDR3 amino acid sequence and J gene were exactly matched to a known reactive TCR set. The reference SARS-CoV-2 TCR set came from MIRA and was filtered for enrichment in COVID-19-positive ImmuneCODE repertoires, removing public or cross-reactive TCRs. Drawing on the MIRA antigens, annotated TCRs were analysed further at the level of specific ORF or position within ORF. Breadth was defined as annotated unique rearrangements over total unique productive rearrangements; depth was the summed frequency of those rearrangements. Two-sided Wilcoxon rank-sum tests were applied when comparing TCR breadth between groups. The table was pulled from immuneACCESS by TCRdb, which kept in-frame rearrangements only. Such tables lose some clones; where checked, under half of the loss comes from unresolved V genes, and the rest has no known cause. Clone size and the V and J calls come from that table; the DNA yielded D and trimming. The sample has about 400,000 clones on record, roughly 88% of them singletons. The top ten hold 3.5% to 4% of the sample.

Comment on this clone: Which antigen it targets is not known. Qualities for individual bases were not recorded, and no much larger clone is one base off.

The origin of this receptor is a person aged 18-60 years who received the Ad26.COV2.S COVID-19 vaccine or a placebo. The specimen comprised peripheral blood, sampled in a trial of Ad26.COV2.S vaccine versus placebo. The V and J segments used are TRBV4-1 and TRBJ2-1, with 9 central nucleotides matching TRBD2. The DNA sequence reads TGCGCTACCAGGTTGGGACTAGCTAGCCACAATGAGCAGTTCTTC. This is translated as CATRLGLASHNEQFF.